This paragraph reports one TCR beta chain. At deep level, the assay was performed. Profiled with immunoSEQ multiplex PCR; TCRdb holds only in-frame clones, not every one. The table has over 850,000 clones, about 84% seen once; the top ten hold approximately 0.52%. The data were obtained in a study of shared clonotypes between healthy human individuals. The CDR3 length is 14 residues. Germline V gives CDR1 SGHRS, CDR2 YFSETQ. V shed 0 bases and J 3 bases; nucleotides not matched to a gene: 3. The specimen sequenced was memory CD4+ T cells from PBMCs. Subset reported: CD45RA-negative fraction. The gene calls are TRBV5-1 and TRBJ2-7, with TRBD2 matching over 7 bases. The TCR comes from a man in his late teens or twenties in good health. Some clones in this sample may be carry-over from other donors' samples. The DNA of the CDR3 is TGCGCCAGCAGCTTGGCTGGGGGGGTCTACGAGCAGTACTTC. Translating it yields CASSLAGGVYEQYF.